This T cell receptor beta chain was obtained from a study of T cell responses to AZD1222 COVID-19 vaccine. Findings of the study overall: Baseline antibody screening turned up just a handful of seropositive AZD1222 recipients. Donors were largely white British and mainly female; clonal diversity was possibly underestimated. Repertoire sampling occurred only after the peak T cell response. Following two doses of AZD1222, Spike-specific TCR breadth and depth rose.

CDR3 length: 15 residues. Trimming took off 0 bases at V and 2 bases at J, with 8 bases between the two ends. Germline loops: CDR1 KGHSH, CDR2 LQKENI. With regard to this clone: Its antigen remains unknown.

TCRdb's table, derived via immunoSEQ multiplex PCR, lists solely in-frame clones and lacks some. The sample holds approximately 100,000 clones, roughly nine tenths seen once. The source is an adult in good health. J is TRBJ1-5 and V is TRBV18; D unresolved. The sequenced sample was peripheral blood, obtained on day 0 of AZD1222 vaccination. The DNA of the CDR3 is TGTGCCAGCTCACCACCGGGGAGGGGCAATCAGCCCCAGCATTTT. Its translation is CASSPPGRGNQPQHF.